Detailed here is one T cell receptor beta chain. TCRdb reprocessed the 5' RACE reads with MiXCR, giving one entry per CDR3 protein. This sample has roughly 120,000 distinct CDR3 sequences, with more than 13% found just once. This sample was included in a study of early T cells in non-severe SARS-CoV-2 infection. Deletions cut 0 bases from V and 5 bases from J, with 7 bases between. Germline CDR1 and CDR2: WSHSY and SAAADI. The CDR3 has 13 residues. The sample was whole blood. The clonotype originates from an adult who was a healthcare worker with PCR-confirmed SARS-CoV-2 infection or an uninfected control (not recorded which). The genes are TRBV10-2 and TRBJ1-1; D uncertain. The chain's CDR3 is CASSESLWTEAFF. In DNA form, the CDR3 reads TGCGCCAGCAGTGAGTCCCTATGGACTGAAGCTTTCTTT.